These 31 T cell receptor beta chains originate from one sample sequenced in a study of beta chain features in type 1 diabetes. Their target antigens are unknown. General observations from the study: Moderate but significant shortening of TCRB CDR3s was recorded in all four CD4+ subsets from Type 1 diabetes patients.

Reverse transcribing all isolated RNA meant expressed TCRB transcripts were sequenced. Clones were sequenced by immunoSEQ multiplex PCR, and TCRdb holds only the in-frame ones, with some missing. The repertoire holds around 250,000 clones, with around an eighth as singletons. The sequenced material came from naive CD4+ T cells from blood. The receptors were sampled from a man aged 25 to 45 with type 1 diabetes.

This clone has only a few counts. This chain joins TRBV9 and TRBJ2-1; 8 bases are a match to TRBD2. V shed 0 bases, J shed 3 bases, and the junction held 2 bases outside the gene matches. The CDR3 sequence is 15 residues long. Germline values: CDR1 SGDLS, CDR2 YYNGEE. The DNA of the CDR3 is TGTGCCAGCAGCGTAGGAGCGGGAGTCTACAATGAGCAGTTCTTC. Translating it yields CASSVGAGVYNEQFF.

In its sample, this clone was seen a few times. V usage is TRBV7-9 and J usage is TRBJ2-5; D might be TRBD1 (5 bases). The germline gives CDR1 SEHNR, CDR2 FQNEAQ (reference sequence). This CDR3 contains 13 residues. Trimming shortened V by 8 bases and J by 5 bases, and 15 bases separated the two germline ends. The DNA for the CDR3 is TGTGCCAGCGGGTTCCAGGGTGAGGAGACCCAGTACTTC. The encoded protein is CASGFQGEETQYF. The complete variable domain, with remaining parts taken from reference TRBV7-9 and TRBJ2-5, reads DTGVSQNPRHKITKRGQNVTFRCDPISEHNRLYWYRQTLGQGPEFLTYFQNEAQLEKSRLLSDRFSAERPKGSFSTLEIQRTEQGDSAMYLCASGFQGEETQYFGPGTRLLVL.

The rearrangement joins TRBV19 to TRBJ2-1; 7 bases fit TRBD2. CDR3 length: 15 residues. V dropped 1 base and J dropped 9; count of bases not matched to a gene: 9. CDR1 and CDR2 from the germline V gene are LNHDA and SQIVND (reference sequence). The CDR3 nucleotides are TGTGCCAGTAGTATAGGAGGGAGGGCCTTGGGTGAGCAGTTCTTC. Its translation: CASSIGGRALGEQFF.

V gene TRBV14 combines with J gene TRBJ2-2; weak D call: TRBD1 (5 bases). Trimming removed 4 bases at V and 5 bases at J, with 20 bases between. Looked up from germline, CDR1 is SGHDN and CDR2 is FVKESK. The CDR3 runs 17 residues. The CDR3 is CASSRRRVLSGTGELFF. The CDR3 DNA reads TGTGCCAGCAGCCGACGAAGAGTATTATCAGGGACCGGGGAGCTGTTTTTT.

This clone was observed a handful of times. This chain links TRBV7-6 with TRBJ2-5; 7 bases are a match to TRBD2. CDR3 length: 16 residues. From germline, CDR1 is SGHVS and CDR2 FNYEAQ. Germline trimming cut 1 base from V and 1 base from J; bases unmatched to any gene: 6. As DNA, the CDR3 is TGTGCCAGCAGCTTAGAAAGGGCTAGCGGCCAAGAGACCCAGTACTTC. Its translation is CASSLERASGQETQYF.

This clone was counted only a few times. The CDR3 nucleotides read TGTGCCAGCAGCCGACTTGGATCTGGAAACACCATATATTTT. It specifies CASSRLGSGNTIYF. This chain connects TRBV6-6 to TRBJ1-3, with unresolved D. V lost 6 bases to trimming and J lost 1 base, with 10 bases between them. Germline V gives CDR1 MNHNY, CDR2 SVGAGI (reference sequence). The CDR3 has 14 amino acids.

A few counts support this clone. The V call is TRBV5-1, the J call TRBJ1-1; the D gene is possibly TRBD1 (6 bases). From germline, CDR1 is SGHRS and CDR2 YFSETQ. The germline V and J ends were trimmed by 2 bases and 0 bases, with 20 bases remaining between them. The CDR3 runs to 18 residues. CDR3 sequence reads: CASSFKTGQTPMNTEAFF. The CDR3 region has the DNA TGCGCCAGCAGCTTCAAGACTGGACAGACCCCAATGAACACTGAAGCTTTCTTT.

The chain combines TRBV7-2 with TRBJ2-1; 9 bases are shared with TRBD2. This CDR3 is built from 15 residues. CDR1 is SGHTA, CDR2 FQGNSA, per germline. V lost 6 bases, J lost 2 bases, and 5 bases stayed unmatched. CDR3 amino acids: CASSYGLATYNEQFF. The CDR3 DNA follows: TGTGCCAGCAGTTATGGACTAGCGACCTACAATGAGCAGTTCTTC.

The chain has TRBV7-9 and TRBJ2-7; tentatively, D is TRBD1 (5 bases). The CDR3 length is 14 residues. Looked up from germline, CDR1 is SEHNR and CDR2 is FQNEAQ (reference sequence). The V end was cut by 3 bases, the J end by 10 bases, with 19 bases between. The CDR3 reads CASSFVTGLIHQYF. CDR3 nucleotide sequence: TGTGCCAGCAGCTTCGTTACAGGCCTAATACATCAGTACTTC.

The V call is TRBV7-6, the J call TRBJ1-1; the D gene is possibly TRBD1 (6 bases). The V and J ends lost 5 bases and 5 bases respectively, with 18 bases between them. CDR1 SGHVS and CDR2 FNYEAQ come from the germline V gene. The CDR3 is 15 amino acids. CDR3 coding DNA: TGTGCCAGCAGCCCTAGGGGGGGGCGCGGAACTGAAGCTTTCTTT. Translating it yields CASSPRGGRGTEAFF.

In this sample, this clone turned up a few times. This chain joins TRBV21-1 and TRBJ2-1; the table's D call, TRBD2, was not checked against the DNA. TRBV21-1 has pseudogene status. The CDR3 sequence is 15 residues long. This chain's CDR3 is CASSKEERSVYEQFF. In DNA form, the CDR3 reads TGTGCCAGCAGCAAAGAGGAGCGGTCAGTGTATGAGCAGTTCTTC.

This chain connects TRBV27 to TRBJ2-7, with D possibly being TRBD2 (6 bases). The CDR3 sequence is 13 residues long. Trimming pared 6 bases from V and 2 bases from J, leaving 11 bases between. Germline CDR1 is MNHEY and CDR2 is SMNVEV (reference sequence). The CDR3 loop reads CASSLRGTYEQYF. The CDR3, as DNA: TGTGCCAGCAGCCTTCGGGGGACCTACGAGCAGTACTTC.

This chain links TRBV28 with TRBJ2-1; possibly TRBD1 for D (6 bases). CDR1 and CDR2 (germline): MDHEN, SYDVKM. This CDR3 is built from 14 residues. Trimming removed 4 bases from V and 4 bases from J, with 11 bases in between. CDR3 in DNA: TGTGCCAGCAGTTCCCCAGACAGGTACAATGAGCAGTTCTTC. Its translation is CASSSPDRYNEQFF. Filled out from reference TRBV28 and TRBJ2-1, the complete variable domain reads DVKVTQSSRYLVKRTGEKVFLECVQDMDHENMFWYRQDPGLGLRLIYFSYDVKMKEKGDIPEGYSVSREKKERFSLILESASTNQTSMYLCASSSPDRYNEQFFGPGTRLTVL.

The rearrangement links TRBV5-1 to TRBJ2-7; 8 bases map to TRBD1. This CDR3 is 15 amino acids long. Germline V CDR1 and CDR2: SGHRS, YFSETQ. Trimming removed 3 bases from V and 0 bases from J; junction bases left unmatched: 5. The chain's CDR3 is CASSSSGTGSYEQYF. CDR3 DNA sequence: TGCGCCAGCAGCTCCTCCGGGACAGGCTCCTACGAGCAGTACTTC.

This clone appeared a few times. V is TRBV27 and J is TRBJ2-7; 8 nucleotides align to TRBD1. The CDR3 runs to 15 residues. Looked up from germline, CDR1 is MNHEY and CDR2 is SMNVEV (reference sequence). The V segment lost 5 bases and the J segment 2 bases; nucleotides outside the gene matches: 8. The CDR3 DNA sequence: TGTGCCAGCAGTCTCTCCGGGACAGGCCCCTACGAGCAGTACTTC. This sequence encodes CASSLSGTGPYEQYF.

The V and J genes are TRBV29-1 and TRBJ2-1, with 11 positions matching TRBD1. The CDR3 covers 14 residues. Trimming at V came to 7 bases and at J to 7 bases, leaving 9 bases not matched to a gene. Germline assignment: CDR1 SQVTM and CDR2 ANQGSEA. CDR3 sequence (DNA): TGCAGCGGGGGAATGGGGACAGGGGGTAATGAGCAGTTCTTC. Translating gives CSGGMGTGGNEQFF.

This clone appeared a few times. The chain is built from TRBV7-9 and TRBJ2-3; D gene ambiguous. Germline V lookup: CDR1 SEHNR, CDR2 FQNEAQ (reference sequence). The CDR3 has 14 residues. The V end lost 5 bases, the J end lost 4 bases, and 13 bases lay between the germline ends. CDR3 DNA sequence: TGTGCCAGCAGCACATCCGCCTCCTCAGATACGCAGTATTTT. Amino acid sequence: CASSTSASSDTQYF.

The V call is TRBV11-2, the J call TRBJ1-1; D is possibly TRBD1 (5 bases). The CDR3 covers 14 residues. The V gene lost 3 bases and the J gene lost 1 base, with 9 bases spanning the gap. Looked up from germline, CDR1 is SGHAT and CDR2 is FQNNGV. In nucleotides, the CDR3 is TGTGCCAGCAGCTTCGGGGGAGAGAACACTGAAGCTTTCTTT. This encodes CASSFGGENTEAFF.

A single count supports this clone. V and J are TRBV11-1 and TRBJ2-1; 10 bases agree with TRBD2. Germline V gene lookup returns CDR1 SGHAT and CDR2 FQDESV (reference sequence). After removal of 7 bases from V and 0 bases from J, the junction contained 3 bases not matched to a gene. CDR3 length: 15 amino acids. The CDR3 bases are TGTGCCAGCAACATAGCGGGAGGCTCCTACAATGAGCAGTTCTTC. Its translation is CASNIAGGSYNEQFF. The entire variable domain, with the rest obtained from reference TRBV11-1 and TRBJ2-1, is as follows: EAEVAQSPRYKITEKSQAVAFWCDPISGHATLYWYRQILGQGPELLVQFQDESVVDDSQLPKDRFSAERLKGVDSTLKIQPAELGDSAMYLCASNIAGGSYNEQFFGPGTRLTVL.

The rearrangement uses TRBV7-2 and TRBJ2-5, with TRBD2 matching over 10 bases. V lost 1 base and J lost 5; bases outside the gene matches: 13. Germline V gene sequence: CDR1 SGHTA, CDR2 FQGNSA. The CDR3 spans 18 residues. The CDR3 DNA reads TGTGCCAGCAGCTTAGTCTTCCTGTCTAGCGGGAGAGGGGAGACCCAGTACTTC. Translating gives CASSLVFLSSGRGETQYF. The full variable domain, rest sourced from reference TRBV7-2 and TRBJ2-5, is GAGVSQSPSNKVTEKGKDVELRCDPISGHTALYWYRQSLGQGLEFLIYFQGNSAPDKSGLPSDRFSAERTGGSVSTLTIQRTQQEDSAVYLCASSLVFLSSGRGETQYFGPGTRLLVL.

V usage is TRBV18 and J usage is TRBJ2-5; perhaps TRBD1 as D (6 bases). CDR3 size: 15 residues. Germline lookup yields CDR1 KGHSH and CDR2 LQKENI. V dropped 1 base and J dropped 2 bases, with 11 bases sitting between them. CDR3 coding DNA: TGTGCCAGCTCACCACGATCCGGACAGCAAGAGACCCAGTACTTC. Its translation is CASSPRSGQQETQYF.

This sequence joins TRBV9 and TRBJ2-1; possibly TRBD1 for D (6 bases). Between the trimmed V and J ends, which lost 3 bases and 6 bases, there was a span of 13 bases. Per the germline V gene, CDR1 is SGDLS and CDR2 is YYNGEE. The CDR3 consists of 14 residues. The CDR3 bases are TGTGCCAGCAGCGCTTATCAGGGGTTCAATGAGCAGTTCTTC. Translating gives CASSAYQGFNEQFF.

The V call is TRBV18, the J call TRBJ1-2; D unclear. The CDR3 covers 15 residues. V lost 2 bases to trimming and J lost 4 bases, with 14 bases between them. CDR1 is KGHSH and CDR2 is LQKENI in the germline V gene. The CDR3 coding sequence is TGTGCCAGCTCACCAGGTGACGGAGTTTTCTATGGCTACACCTTC. The encoded protein is CASSPGDGVFYGYTF.

The V and J genes are TRBV4-2 and TRBJ2-7; 7 positions match TRBD2. Germline values: CDR1 LGHNA, CDR2 YNFKEQ. The V and J ends lost 0 bases and 0 bases, in that order; junction bases with no gene match: 23. The CDR3 length is 22 residues. The CDR3 DNA reads as TGTGCCAGCAGCCAAGAGTTGCCTAGCGGTGAACCTACACTACCGAGCTCCTACGAGCAGTACTTC. It encodes CASSQELPSGEPTLPSSYEQYF.

The V call is TRBV19, the J call TRBJ2-1, with D perhaps matching TRBD2 (6 bases). Trimming removed 7 bases from V and 7 bases from J, with 17 bases in between. Germline V gives CDR1 LNHDA, CDR2 SQIVND (reference sequence). The CDR3 contains 14 residues. DNA of the CDR3: TGTGCCAGTAAGAGTCTAGCGCAGAGGAATGAGCAGTTCTTC. Residues: CASKSLAQRNEQFF.

The chain has TRBV11-1 and TRBJ2-3; D not resolved. Germline CDR1 is SGHAT and CDR2 is FQDESV (reference sequence). The V gene lost 5 bases and the J gene lost 4 bases, with 13 bases spanning the gap. The CDR3 is 14 amino acids. CDR3 bases: TGTGCCAGCAGCAACTCAAAACCCCCAGATACGCAGTATTTT. Its translation: CASSNSKPPDTQYF.

The sample holds a few counts of this clone. The chain is built from TRBV4-3 and TRBJ1-1; D is unresolved. Trimming took 4 bases from V and 3 from J, leaving 9 bases between them. The CDR3 length is 13 residues. The germline gives CDR1 LGHNA, CDR2 YSLEER. The CDR3 protein is CASSPRGYTEAFF. Written as DNA, the CDR3 is TGCGCCAGCAGCCCTAGAGGATACACTGAAGCTTTCTTT.

This clone was counted only a few times. This rearrangement joins TRBV5-1 to TRBJ2-1, with 12 bases fitting TRBD2. The junction had 9 bases not matched to a gene; V was cut back by 4 bases and J by 7 bases. The CDR3 loop spans 16 amino acids. Germline V gene sequence: CDR1 SGHRS, CDR2 YFSETQ. This chain's CDR3 is CASSLTLAGGGNEQFF. The CDR3 coding sequence is TGCGCCAGCAGCCTGACCCTAGCGGGGGGGGGAAATGAGCAGTTCTTC.

This clone has more than one count but fewer than ten. The rearrangement uses TRBV29-1 and TRBJ2-5; TRBD1 might be the D (6 bases). Germline V gene lookup returns CDR1 SQVTM and CDR2 ANQGSEA. V shed 3 bases and J shed 5 bases, with 13 bases lying between them. CDR3 size: 13 residues. CDR3 amino acids: CSVDGRGSETQYF. The CDR3 DNA reads TGCAGCGTTGACGGCAGGGGTTCGGAGACCCAGTACTTC.

The chain combines TRBV6-1 with TRBJ2-3; a weak D match, TRBD2 (6 bases). The germline gives CDR1 MNHNS, CDR2 SASEGT. V was trimmed by 2 bases and J by 5 bases, leaving 14 bases between them. The CDR3 extends over 15 amino acids. This chain's CDR3 is CASSEYAGRGDTQYF. CDR3 bases: TGTGCCAGCAGTGAATATGCGGGAAGGGGAGATACGCAGTATTTT.

This clone was seen a few times. V is TRBV5-1 and J is TRBJ2-5; TRBD1 matches at 7 bases. In germline, CDR1 is SGHRS, CDR2 YFSETQ. V trimming: 3 bases; J trimming: 5 bases; junction bases outside the gene matches: 4. The CDR3 is made up of 13 amino acids. CDR3 sequence reads: CASSWDSRETQYF. The CDR3 nucleotides are TGCGCCAGCAGCTGGGACAGTAGGGAGACCCAGTACTTC. Full variable domain (outside the CDR3, taken from reference TRBV5-1 and TRBJ2-5): KAGVTQTPRYLIKTRGQQVTLSCSPISGHRSVSWYQQTPGQGLQFLFEYFSETQRNKGNFPGRFSGRQFSNSRSEMNVSTLELGDSALYLCASSWDSRETQYFGPGTRLLVL.